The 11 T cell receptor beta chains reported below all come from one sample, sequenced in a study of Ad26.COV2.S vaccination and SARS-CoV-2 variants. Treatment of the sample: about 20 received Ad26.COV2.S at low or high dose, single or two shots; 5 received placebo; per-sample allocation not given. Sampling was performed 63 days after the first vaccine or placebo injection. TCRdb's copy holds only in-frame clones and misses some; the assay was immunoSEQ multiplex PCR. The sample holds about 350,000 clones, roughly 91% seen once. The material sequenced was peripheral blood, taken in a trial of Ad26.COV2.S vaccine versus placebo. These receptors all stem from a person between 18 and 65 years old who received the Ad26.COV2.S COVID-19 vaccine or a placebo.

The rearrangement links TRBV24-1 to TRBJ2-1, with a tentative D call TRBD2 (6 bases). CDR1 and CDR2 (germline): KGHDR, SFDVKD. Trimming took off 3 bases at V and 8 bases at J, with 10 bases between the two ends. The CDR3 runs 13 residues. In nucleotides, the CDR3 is TGTGCCACCAGTGATGGGGGGTACGATGAGCAGTTCTTC. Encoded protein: CATSDGGYDEQFF.

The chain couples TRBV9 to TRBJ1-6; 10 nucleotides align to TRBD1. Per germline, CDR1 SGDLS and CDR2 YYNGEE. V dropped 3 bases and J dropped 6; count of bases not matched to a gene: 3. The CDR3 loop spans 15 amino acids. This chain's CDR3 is CASSGDRGFNSPLHF. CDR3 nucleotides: TGTGCCAGCAGCGGGGACAGGGGATTTAATTCACCCCTCCACTTT.

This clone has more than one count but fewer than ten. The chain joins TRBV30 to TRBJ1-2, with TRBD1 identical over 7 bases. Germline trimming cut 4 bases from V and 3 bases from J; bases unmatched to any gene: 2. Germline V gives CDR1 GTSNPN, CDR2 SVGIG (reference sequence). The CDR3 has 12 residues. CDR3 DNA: TGTGCCTGGACCGGGACAGACTATGGCTACACCTTC. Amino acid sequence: CAWTGTDYGYTF.

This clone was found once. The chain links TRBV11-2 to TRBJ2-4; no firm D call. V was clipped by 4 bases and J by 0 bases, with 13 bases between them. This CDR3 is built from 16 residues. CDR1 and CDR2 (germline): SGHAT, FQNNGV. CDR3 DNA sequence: TGTGCCAGCAGCTATGGGCAGCAACTAGCCAAAAACATTCAGTACTTC. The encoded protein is CASSYGQQLAKNIQYF.

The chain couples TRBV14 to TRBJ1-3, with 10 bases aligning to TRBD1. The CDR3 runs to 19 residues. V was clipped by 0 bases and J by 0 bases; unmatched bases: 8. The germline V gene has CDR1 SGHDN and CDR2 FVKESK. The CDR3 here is CASSQDRGQGPFSGNTIYF. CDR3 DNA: TGTGCCAGCAGCCAAGATCGGGGACAGGGGCCATTCTCTGGAAACACCATATATTTT.

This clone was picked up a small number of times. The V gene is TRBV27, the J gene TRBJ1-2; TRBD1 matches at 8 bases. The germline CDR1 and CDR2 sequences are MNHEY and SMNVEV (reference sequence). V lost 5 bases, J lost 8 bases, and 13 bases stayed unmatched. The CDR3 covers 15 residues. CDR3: CASSPGGSGGKGYTF. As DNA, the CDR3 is TGTGCCAGCAGTCCAGGGGGATCAGGGGGCAAAGGCTACACCTTC.

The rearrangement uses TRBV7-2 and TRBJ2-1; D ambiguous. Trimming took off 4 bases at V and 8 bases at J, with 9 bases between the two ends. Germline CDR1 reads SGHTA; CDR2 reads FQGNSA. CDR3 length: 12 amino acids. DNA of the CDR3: TGTGCCAGCAGCTCCTCGGGCGATGAGCAGTTCTTC. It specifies CASSSSGDEQFF.

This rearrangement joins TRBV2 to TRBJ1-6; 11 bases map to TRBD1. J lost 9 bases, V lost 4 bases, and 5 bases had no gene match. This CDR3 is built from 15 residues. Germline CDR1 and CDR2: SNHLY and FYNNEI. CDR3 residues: CASSGTGGEISPLHF. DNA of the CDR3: TGTGCCAGCAGTGGGACAGGGGGCGAGATTTCACCCCTCCACTTT.

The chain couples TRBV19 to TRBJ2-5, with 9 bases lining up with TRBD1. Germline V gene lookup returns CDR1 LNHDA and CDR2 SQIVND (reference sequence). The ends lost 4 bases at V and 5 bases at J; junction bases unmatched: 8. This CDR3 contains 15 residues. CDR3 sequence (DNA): TGTGCCAGTAGTACCGGACAGGGGTTGGGGGAGACCCAGTACTTC. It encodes CASSTGQGLGETQYF.

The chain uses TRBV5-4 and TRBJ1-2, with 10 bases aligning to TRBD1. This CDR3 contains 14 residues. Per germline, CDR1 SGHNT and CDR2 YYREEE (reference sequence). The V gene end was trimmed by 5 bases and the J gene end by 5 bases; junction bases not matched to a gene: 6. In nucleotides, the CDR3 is TGTGCCAGCAGATCTGGACAGGGGGGGTATGGCTACACCTTC. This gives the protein CASRSGQGGYGYTF. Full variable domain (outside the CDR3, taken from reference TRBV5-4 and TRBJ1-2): ETGVTQSPTHLIKTRGQQVTLRCSSQSGHNTVSWYQQALGQGPQFIFQYYREEENGRGNFPPRFSGLQFPNYSSELNVNALELDDSALYLCASRSGQGGYGYTFGSGTRLTVV.

For the CDR3, the DNA is TGTGCCAGCAGCCCGGGACAGGGGGAGACCCAGTACTTC. It is translated as CASSPGQGETQYF. This sequence joins TRBV11-2 and TRBJ2-5; 10 nucleotides line up with TRBD1. CDR1 is SGHAT, CDR2 FQNNGV, per germline. The J segment lost 5 bases and the V segment lost 5 bases, leaving 2 bases of the junction unmatched. The CDR3 is made up of 13 amino acids.